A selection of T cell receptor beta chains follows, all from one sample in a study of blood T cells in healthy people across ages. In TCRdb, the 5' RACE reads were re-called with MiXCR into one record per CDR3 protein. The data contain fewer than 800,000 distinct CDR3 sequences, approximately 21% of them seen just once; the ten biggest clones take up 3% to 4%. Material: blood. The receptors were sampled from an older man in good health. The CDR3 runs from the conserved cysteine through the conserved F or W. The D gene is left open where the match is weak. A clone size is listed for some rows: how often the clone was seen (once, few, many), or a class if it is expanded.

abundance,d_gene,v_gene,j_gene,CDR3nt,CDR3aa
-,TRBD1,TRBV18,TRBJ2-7,TGTGCCACCCGACCAACAGGGGACTACGAGCAGTACTTC,CATRPTGDYEQYF
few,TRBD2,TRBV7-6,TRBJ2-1,TGTGCCAGCAGCTTAGGAGCGGGCGGGAGCTCCTACAATGAGCAGTTCTTC,CASSLGAGGSSYNEQFF
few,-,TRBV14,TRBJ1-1,TGTGCCAGCAGCCAGTGGAGGGCAACTGAAGCTTTCTTT,CASSQWRATEAFF
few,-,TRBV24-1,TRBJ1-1,TGTGCCACCAGCGACGTTGTGGGGGAAGCTTTCTTT,CATSDVVGEAFF
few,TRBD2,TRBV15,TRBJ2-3,TGTGCCACCAGCAGAGATCGACTAGCGGTACTAGATACGCAGTATTTT,CATSRDRLAVLDTQYF
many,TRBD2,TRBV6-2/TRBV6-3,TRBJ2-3,TGTGCCAGCAGGCCCGTGGGGGGACTAGCTTACACCCCCACAGATACGCAGTATTTT,CASRPVGGLAYTPTDTQYF
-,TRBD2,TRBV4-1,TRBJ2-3,TGCGCCAGCAGCCCGGGACTAGCGGCTCCTACAGATACGCAGTATTTT,CASSPGLAAPTDTQYF
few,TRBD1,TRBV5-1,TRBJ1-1,TGCGCCAGCAGCCCGGACAGGGACGGCTCAGCTTCCTTT,CASSPDRDGSASF
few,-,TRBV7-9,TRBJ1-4,TGTGCCAGCAGCTTAGCAGGGGGAGACGAAAAACTGTTTTTT,CASSLAGGDEKLFF
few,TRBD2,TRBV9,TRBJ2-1,TGTGCCAGCAGCCTTGAGGGGACTAGCCTGTACAATGAGCAGTTCTTC,CASSLEGTSLYNEQFF
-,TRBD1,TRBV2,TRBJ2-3,TGTGCCAGCAGAGCGACAGGGGGCCGGACAGATACGCAGTATTTT,CASRATGGRTDTQYF
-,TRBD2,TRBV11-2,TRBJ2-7,TGTGCCAGCAGCTTAGCGGCGGGAGGGCCATTCGAGCAGTACTTC,CASSLAAGGPFEQYF
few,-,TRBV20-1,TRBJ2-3,TGCAGGGCCTGGCAGGACTACACAGATACGCAGTATTTT,CRAWQDYTDTQYF
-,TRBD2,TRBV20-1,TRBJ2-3,TGCAGTGCTGCTACCGGGACTAGCGTTACAGATACGCAGTATTTT,CSAATGTSVTDTQYF
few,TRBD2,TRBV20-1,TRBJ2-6,TGCAGTGCCCCGACTAGCCGAAGCTCTGGGGCCAACGCCCTGACTTTC,CSAPTSRSSGANALTF
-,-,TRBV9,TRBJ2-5,TGTGCCAGCAGTACGACTCAGCGGATAGAAGAGACCCAGTACTTC,CASSTTQRIEETQYF
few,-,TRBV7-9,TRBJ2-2,TGTGCCAGCAACGAGGGGGGGGAGCTGTTTTTT,CASNEGGELFF
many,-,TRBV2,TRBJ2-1,TGTGCCAGCAGGGACAATGAGCAGTTCTTC,CASRDNEQFF
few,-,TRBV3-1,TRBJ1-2,TGTGCCAGCAGCCAAGTTACAGGGACTAACTATGGCTACACCTTC,CASSQVTGTNYGYTF
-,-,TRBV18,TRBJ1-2,TGTGCCAGCTCACCACTAACAGCTGAAACCTATGGCTACACCTTC,CASSPLTAETYGYTF
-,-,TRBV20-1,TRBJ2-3,TGCAGTGCTAGAGATGAGGACACAGATACGCAGTATTTT,CSARDEDTDTQYF
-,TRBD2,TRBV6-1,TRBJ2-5,TGTGCCGGTTTGACTAGCGGAAGAGAGACCCAGTACTTC,CAGLTSGRETQYF
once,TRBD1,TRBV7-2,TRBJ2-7,TGTGCCAGCAGGGCCCAGGGACAGACCTACGAGCAGTACTTC,CASRAQGQTYEQYF
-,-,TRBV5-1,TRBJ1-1,TGCGCCAGCAGCTTGGGGGGAGGGACGGCGACTGAAGCTTTCTTT,CASSLGGGTATEAFF
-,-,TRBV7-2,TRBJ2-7,TGTGCCAGCAGCTTCTCAGGGGCGTTCGAGCAGTACTTC,CASSFSGAFEQYF
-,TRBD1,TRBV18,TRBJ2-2,TGTGCCAGCTCACCACTATCGACAGGGACCTCCAACACCGGGGAGCTGTTTTTT,CASSPLSTGTSNTGELFF
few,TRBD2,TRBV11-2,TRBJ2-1,TGTGCCAGCAGCTTAGACCTTGCTACCGGGACTAGCGGCTACAATGAGCAGTTCTTC,CASSLDLATGTSGYNEQFF
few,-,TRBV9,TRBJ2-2,TGTGCCAGCAGCGTAGCTCAGATCACCGGGGAGCTGTTTTTT,CASSVAQITGELFF
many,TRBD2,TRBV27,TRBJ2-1,TGTGCCAGCTCCCTTATAGCGGGAGTATCCTACAATGAGCAGTTCTTC,CASSLIAGVSYNEQFF
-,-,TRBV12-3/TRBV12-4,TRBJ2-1,TGTGCCAGCAGCCTAATCACCAACTCCTACAATGAGCAGTTCTTC,CASSLITNSYNEQFF
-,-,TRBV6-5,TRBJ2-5,TGTGCCAGCAGTTACTCAATAGCGGTAAACCAAGAGACCCAGTACTTC,CASSYSIAVNQETQYF
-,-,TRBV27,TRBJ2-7,TGTGCCAGCAGTTTACAGATTCCGAGCTCCTACGAGCAGTACTTC,CASSLQIPSSYEQYF
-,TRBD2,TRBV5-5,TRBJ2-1,TGTGCCAGCAGCCCCCGGACTAGCGCTTACAATGAGCAGTTCTTC,CASSPRTSAYNEQFF
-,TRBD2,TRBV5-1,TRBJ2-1,TGCGCCAGCAGCTCAGGCTGGCTAGCGGGAGGGTATGAGCAGTTCTTC,CASSSGWLAGGYEQFF
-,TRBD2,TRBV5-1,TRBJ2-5,TGCGCCAGCAGCTTGGCTAGCGGGACAGAAGAGACCCAGTACTTC,CASSLASGTEETQYF
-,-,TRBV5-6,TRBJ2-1,TGTGCCAGCAGCTTGGGAGGGAGAACCAATGAGCAGTTCTTC,CASSLGGRTNEQFF
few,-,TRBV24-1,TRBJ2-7,TGTGCCACCAGTGGGTCCGGGATACGTATCCACGAGCAGTACTTC,CATSGSGIRIHEQYF